This is a list of T cell receptor beta chains from one sample in a study of immune cell composition in non-small cell lung cancer. The assay was immunoSEQ multiplex PCR, and TCRdb's table has in-frame clones only and misses some. The data hold approximately 2,000 clones, with almost 85% observed a single time. The sequenced material came from lung tumor tissue. These receptors all stem from a human donor with non-small cell lung cancer. Each CDR3 is given with its conserved first and last residue. D genes are given only for firm matches.

16	TRBV7-3	TRBD2	TRBJ2-3	TGTGCCAGCAGCCCCATAAAGCGGGGGCGCACAGATACGCAGTATTTT	CASSPIKRGRTDTQYF
12	TRBV7-2	.	TRBJ1-1	TGTGCCAGCAGCTTAGCTGGGAGTGGTGCTTTCTTT	CASSLAGSGAFF
15	TRBV18	.	TRBJ2-7	TGTGCCAGCTCACCAGGAGGGCCCGATTCCTACGAGCAGTACTTC	CASSPGGPDSYEQYF
12	TRBV11-3	.	TRBJ2-3	TGTGCCAGCAGCTTAGATAGAGATACGCAGTATTTT	CASSLDRDTQYF
14	TRBV15	.	TRBJ2-3	TGTGCCACCAGCAGAGGACTTCTCACAGATACGCAGTATTTT	CATSRGLLTDTQYF
18	TRBV7-6	.	TRBJ1-2	TGTGCCAGCAGCCCTCTCACCTCCTTCGTCCCAAATGGCAATGGCTACACCTTC	CASSPLTSFVPNGNGYTF
20	TRBV5-3	.	TRBJ2-1	TGTGCCAGAAGCCGACTCAATCTCCAACCACAGCGAAGGGGTAAGAATGAGCAGTTCTTC	CARSRLNLQPQRRGKNEQFF
15	TRBV7-2	TRBD1	TRBJ2-2	TGTGCCAGCAGCCCCCAGACAGGGAAGGGGGGGGAGCTGTTTTTT	CASSPQTGKGGELFF
12	TRBV11-3	TRBD1	TRBJ2-3	TGTGCCAGCAGCGTCACAGGGGGTACGCAGTATTTT	CASSVTGGTQYF
17	TRBV18	TRBD1	TRBJ1-3	TGTGCCAGCTCTCCGACCGGGACAGGGGGCGCTGGGAACACCATATATTTT	CASSPTGTGGAGNTIYF
12	TRBV7-9	.	TRBJ2-3	TGTGCCAGCAGTTATAGCACAGATACGCAGTATTTT	CASSYSTDTQYF